A selection of T cell receptor beta chains follows, all from one sample in a study of vaccination effects on CD4 cells after COVID-19. Sequenced by immunoSEQ multiplex PCR; TCRdb stores in-frame clones only, minus some. The table has about 64,000 clones, 70% to 85% seen once; the top ten hold roughly 25%. These TCRs' antigens remain unknown. The sequenced sample was CD4+ T cells from PBMCs cultured without peptide, obtained before COVID-19 vaccination. The receptors were sampled from a human donor who had a prior SARS-CoV-2 infection. Both conserved end residues are part of each CDR3. D genes are given only for firm matches. Clone size is given for some rows only: seen once, a few or many times, or a class if the clone is expanded.

V	length	D	J	size	DNA	CDR3
TRBV3-1/TRBV3-2	16	TRBD2	TRBJ2-7	-	TGTGCCAGCAGCCAAGAGTTAAAGCGGGAGACCGACGAGCAGTACTTC	CASSQELKRETDEQYF
TRBV6-5	11	-	TRBJ2-7	-	TGTGCCAGCAGTTACTCCTTCGAGCAGTACTTC	CASSYSFEQYF
TRBV7-2	15	TRBD2	TRBJ2-3	-	TGTGCCAGCAGCCTTAGCGGGACCCCCACAGATACGCAGTATTTT	CASSLSGTPTDTQYF
TRBV4-3	14	-	TRBJ2-7	-	TGCGCCAGCAGCCAGGCACAGGCAGCCTACGAGCAGTACTTC	CASSQAQAAYEQYF
TRBV6-6	15	TRBD1	TRBJ1-4	-	TGTGCCAGCAGTACGCAAGACAGGGCTAATGAAAAACTGTTTTTT	CASSTQDRANEKLFF
TRBV3-1/TRBV3-2	15	TRBD1	TRBJ1-6	few	TGTGCCAGCAGCCTGGGGACAGGGGATAATTCACCCCTCCACTTT	CASSLGTGDNSPLHF
TRBV4-2	16	TRBD2	TRBJ2-1	-	TGTGCCAGCAGCCAAGATTGGACTAGCGGGGGCTATGAGCAGTTCTTC	CASSQDWTSGGYEQFF
TRBV20-1	15	TRBD1	TRBJ2-5	-	TGCAGTGCTAGTAGCGGGACAGGGGGCGCCGAGACCCAGTACTTC	CSASSGTGGAETQYF
TRBV6-2/TRBV6-3	16	TRBD2	TRBJ2-1	-	TGTGCCAGCAGTCATACTAGCGGGGGCCGTCCCAATGAGCAGTTCTTC	CASSHTSGGRPNEQFF
TRBV6-1	13	-	TRBJ1-2	-	TGTGCCAGCAGTGAGTCCGGGTACTATGGCTACACCTTC	CASSESGYYGYTF
TRBV5-6	14	-	TRBJ1-1	-	TGTGCCAGCAGCTTTCCCCCCACCGAGACTGAAGCTTTCTTT	CASSFPPTETEAFF
TRBV9	14	-	TRBJ2-1	-	TGTGCCAGCAGCGTCTTCTCAGGCTACAATGAGCAGTTCTTC	CASSVFSGYNEQFF
TRBV30	9	-	TRBJ1-2	few	TGTGCCTGTACTTTAGGCTACACCTTC	CACTLGYTF
TRBV5-1	12	TRBD1	TRBJ1-1	few	TGCGCCAGCAGCTTACAGGGGGCAAAAGCTTTCTTT	CASSLQGAKAFF
TRBV7-6	14	-	TRBJ2-7	few	TGTGCCAGCAGCTCCTCCGGGGGATCGGGCGAGCAGTACTTC	CASSSSGGSGEQYF
TRBV7-2	14	-	TRBJ2-2	-	TGTGCCAGCAGCTTAGGACAAAACACCGGGGAGCTGTTTTTT	CASSLGQNTGELFF
TRBV9	15	-	TRBJ2-1	-	TGTGCCAGCAGCGTAGTCGGAAGCTCCTACAATGAGCAGTTCTTC	CASSVVGSSYNEQFF
TRBV6-5	15	-	TRBJ1-2	-	TGTGCCAGCAGTCACGGGCTCCTTACTAACTATGGCTACACCTTC	CASSHGLLTNYGYTF
TRBV19	13	TRBD1	TRBJ1-1	-	TGTGCCAGTAGTAGTCAGGGGGTTCCTGAAGCTTTCTTT	CASSSQGVPEAFF
TRBV19	12	-	TRBJ1-6	few	TGTGCCAGTAGTGCGGACAGAAGACCCCTCCACTTT	CASSADRRPLHF
TRBV3-1/TRBV3-2	12	-	TRBJ2-5	-	TGTGCCAGCAGCCAAGGGGCCTGGGCCCAGTACTTC	CASSQGAWAQYF
TRBV27	13	-	TRBJ1-2	-	TGTGCCAGCCGAATCAGGGCTTTCTATGGCTACACCTTC	CASRIRAFYGYTF
TRBV14	16	TRBD1	TRBJ2-2	-	TGTGCCAGCAGCCATTACAGGGGGCTCGGCACCGGGGAGCTGTTTTTT	CASSHYRGLGTGELFF
TRBV30	13	TRBD1	TRBJ2-7	-	TGTGCCTGGAAAGAAACAGGGGCCTTAGAGCAGTACTTC	CAWKETGALEQYF
TRBV19	13	-	TRBJ1-5	-	TGTGCCAGTTCTGGACGGGAAAATCAGCCCCAGCATTTT	CASSGRENQPQHF
TRBV5-4	16	TRBD1	TRBJ1-4	-	TGTGCCAGCAGCAGAACAGGGGGCGCAACTAATGAAAAACTGTTTTTT	CASSRTGGATNEKLFF
TRBV7-2	16	TRBD1	TRBJ2-3	-	TGTGCCAGCACCCGACCGGGACAGGGTAGCACAGATACGCAGTATTTT	CASTRPGQGSTDTQYF
TRBV3-1/TRBV3-2	12	-	TRBJ1-2	-	TGTGCCAGCAGCCAATTTAACTATGGCTACACCTTC	CASSQFNYGYTF
TRBV5-1	19	-	TRBJ2-3	-	TGCGCCAGCAGCTTGCCATTCCCGGCTAGTCTTGGTGGGACAGATACGCAGTATTTT	CASSLPFPASLGGTDTQYF
TRBV5-1	14	-	TRBJ1-4	few	TGCGCCAGCAGCTTGGTAAGGGGGGACGAAAAACTGTTTTTT	CASSLVRGDEKLFF
TRBV4-2	16	TRBD1	TRBJ1-1	-	TGTGCCAGCAGCCGCGGGGACGGGACAGGGAACACTGAAGCTTTCTTT	CASSRGDGTGNTEAFF
TRBV3-1/TRBV3-2	17	TRBD2	TRBJ2-1	-	TGTGCCAGCAGCCAAGGGTCTAGCGGGAGACGAGTCAATGAGCAGTTCTTC	CASSQGSSGRRVNEQFF
TRBV2	14	-	TRBJ2-3	-	TGTGCCAGCAGTGAGGGGCTTAGCACAGATACGCAGTATTTT	CASSEGLSTDTQYF
TRBV6-1	16	-	TRBJ2-2	-	TGTGCCAGCAGTGAAACATGGGGGGGCCGAACCGGGGAGCTGTTTTTT	CASSETWGGRTGELFF
TRBV11-2	14	-	TRBJ2-7	once	TGTGCCAGCAGCTTATCCATCCGGGCCTACGAGCAGTACTTC	CASSLSIRAYEQYF
TRBV12-3/TRBV12-4	13	-	TRBJ1-1	few	TGTGCCAGCAGTTTAAGGGACGGCGCTGAAGCTTTCTTT	CASSLRDGAEAFF
TRBV6-2/TRBV6-3	17	-	TRBJ1-2	-	TGTGCCAGCAGTTACTCAACAGTACGGGGCTTGGACTATGGCTACACCTTC	CASSYSTVRGLDYGYTF
TRBV5-1	16	TRBD2	TRBJ2-3	once	TGCGCCAGCGGGACTAGCGGGGGCCTCAGCACAGATACGCAGTATTTT	CASGTSGGLSTDTQYF
TRBV7-9	14	TRBD1	TRBJ2-3	-	TGTGCCAGCAGCCAGGGGACAGCGACAGATACGCAGTATTTT	CASSQGTATDTQYF
TRBV5-1	14	TRBD2	TRBJ2-7	-	TGCGCCAGCAGCATAGCGGGCGCTGCCTACGAGCAGTACTTC	CASSIAGAAYEQYF
TRBV7-6	16	-	TRBJ2-5	-	TGTGCCAGCAGCTTAGGTCCAGGACTGCGGTGGGAGACCCAGTACTTC	CASSLGPGLRWETQYF
TRBV7-3	15	-	TRBJ2-2	-	TGTGCCAGCAGCTTACGCGGTGGGAACACCGGGGAGCTGTTTTTT	CASSLRGGNTGELFF
TRBV7-3	15	TRBD1	TRBJ2-3	-	TGTGCCAGCAGCCAGGGGGCTAGAGCGGTCGGTACGCAGTATTTT	CASSQGARAVGTQYF
TRBV30	11	-	TRBJ2-2	-	TGTGCCTGGAGCGTCGGCGGGGAGCTGTTTTTT	CAWSVGGELFF
TRBV18	18	TRBD2	TRBJ2-3	-	TGTGCCAGCTCACGTTACGGCCTAGCGGGAGCTAGCACAGATACGCAGTATTTT	CASSRYGLAGASTDTQYF
TRBV6-4	17	-	TRBJ1-3	-	TGTGCCAGCGTCTCGGTGGGGTTGGACTTTTCTGGAAACACCATATATTTT	CASVSVGLDFSGNTIYF